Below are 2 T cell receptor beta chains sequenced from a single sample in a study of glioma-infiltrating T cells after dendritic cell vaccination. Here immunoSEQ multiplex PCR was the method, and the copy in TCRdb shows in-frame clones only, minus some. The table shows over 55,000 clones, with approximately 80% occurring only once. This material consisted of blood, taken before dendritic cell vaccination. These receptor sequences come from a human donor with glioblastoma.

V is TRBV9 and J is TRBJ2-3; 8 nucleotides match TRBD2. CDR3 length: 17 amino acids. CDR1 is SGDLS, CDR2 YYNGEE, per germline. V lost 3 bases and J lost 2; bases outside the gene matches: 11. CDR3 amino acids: CASSAGFTSGLTDTQYF. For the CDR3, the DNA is TGTGCCAGCAGCGCGGGCTTTACTAGCGGCCTCACAGATACGCAGTATTTT.

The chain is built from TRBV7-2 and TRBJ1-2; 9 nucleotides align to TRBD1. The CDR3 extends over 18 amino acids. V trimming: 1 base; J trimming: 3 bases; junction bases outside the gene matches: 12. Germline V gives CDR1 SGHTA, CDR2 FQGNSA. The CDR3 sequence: CASSLGAAGTGIDYGYTF. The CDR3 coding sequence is TGTGCCAGCAGCTTAGGGGCCGCAGGGACAGGGATAGACTATGGCTACACCTTC. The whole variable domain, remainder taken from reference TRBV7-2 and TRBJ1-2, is GAGVSQSPSNKVTEKGKDVELRCDPISGHTALYWYRQSLGQGLEFLIYFQGNSAPDKSGLPSDRFSAERTGGSVSTLTIQRTQQEDSAVYLCASSLGAAGTGIDYGYTFGSGTRLTVV.